Listed here are 23 T cell receptor beta chains from one sample, sequenced in a study of blood T cell repertoires in COVID-19. The table came from immunoSEQ multiplex PCR; TCRdb's copy has only in-frame clones and leaves some out. The table lists just over 350,000 clones, roughly 84% of them singletons, with roughly 3% in the top ten. Sample: PBMCs or T cells enriched from blood (not recorded which). The receptors were sampled from a young woman who had recovered from COVID-19.

The rearrangement links TRBV5-5 to TRBJ2-1; TRBD1 agrees at 7 bases. Germline V gene lookup returns CDR1 SGHKS and CDR2 YYEKEE (reference sequence). Germline trimming cut 0 bases from V and 7 bases from J; bases unmatched to any gene: 4. The CDR3 totals 14 residues. The CDR3, as DNA: TGTGCCAGCAGCTTGGGACAGGGCTCGAATGAGCAGTTCTTC. As protein: CASSLGQGSNEQFF.

The chain couples TRBV10-3 to TRBJ2-7, with D perhaps matching TRBD1 (5 bases). V was cut by 6 bases and J by 0 bases, with 15 bases left in between. The CDR3 is 15 residues long. Per the germline V gene, CDR1 is ENHRY and CDR2 is SYGVKD. The CDR3: CAIRPLSGPSYEQYF. DNA for the CDR3: TGTGCCATCAGGCCCTTGTCAGGGCCCTCCTACGAGCAGTACTTC.

The rearrangement links TRBV5-1 to TRBJ2-3; 8 nucleotides align to TRBD2. Germline CDR1 reads SGHRS; CDR2 reads YFSETQ. Trimming cost V 0 bases and J 1 base; bases outside gene matches: 7. The CDR3 extends over 17 amino acids. Here the CDR3 DNA reads TGCGCCAGCAGCTTGGGCCTCTCGCGGGGGGGCACAGATACGCAGTATTTT. Translated, it gives CASSLGLSRGGTDTQYF.

The chain combines TRBV4-1 with TRBJ2-1; 11 nucleotides line up with TRBD2. Per germline, CDR1 MGHRA and CDR2 YSYEKL. The CDR3 consists of 17 residues. V dropped 3 bases and J dropped 7; count of bases not matched to a gene: 11. Written as DNA, the CDR3 is TGCGCCAGCAGCCAGCAAGATGGACTAGCGGGTAGAAATGAGCAGTTCTTC. Its translation: CASSQQDGLAGRNEQFF.

The chain recombines TRBV7-2 with TRBJ1-2, with TRBD1 matching over 9 bases. The CDR3 is 16 residues long. The junction had 9 bases not matched to a gene; V was cut back by 3 bases and J by 4 bases. The germline V gene encodes CDR1 SGHTA and CDR2 FQGNSA. The CDR3 region is CASSLYYGTGTYGYTF. The DNA of the CDR3 is TGTGCCAGCAGCTTGTATTACGGGACAGGGACCTATGGCTACACCTTC.

A single count supports this clone. The chain is built from TRBV7-9 and TRBJ1-2; D not resolved. The CDR3 consists of 13 residues. Trimming cost V 4 bases and J 5 bases, with 11 bases left between them. CDR1 and CDR2 from the germline V gene are SEHNR and FQNEAQ (reference sequence). The CDR3 DNA follows: TGTGCCAGCAGCTCAGTGGCGGATTATGGCTACACCTTC. This gives the protein CASSSVADYGYTF.

The chain links TRBV5-4 to TRBJ1-4; D may be TRBD1 (5 bases). The V gene's germline CDR1 is SGHNT and CDR2 YYREEE (reference sequence). Trimming took off 4 bases at V and 5 bases at J, with 6 bases between the two ends. The CDR3 length is 12 residues. As DNA, the CDR3 is TGTGCCAGCAGCCACAGGAATGAAAAACTGTTTTTT. This sequence encodes CASSHRNEKLFF.

The gene calls are TRBV10-3 and TRBJ2-1; TRBD2 might be the D (7 bases). The CDR3 covers 15 residues. Germline assignment: CDR1 ENHRY and CDR2 SYGVKD. V was trimmed by 3 bases and J by 4 bases, leaving 13 bases between them. The CDR3: CAISEEGGGYNEQFF. Written as DNA, the CDR3 is TGTGCCATCAGTGAAGAAGGGGGGGGATACAATGAGCAGTTCTTC.

This chain joins TRBV9 and TRBJ2-1; 11 nucleotides match TRBD2. This CDR3 has 17 amino acids. V was clipped by 2 bases and J by 4 bases; unmatched bases: 8. Germline CDR1 is SGDLS and CDR2 is YYNGEE. The CDR3 loop is CASSVTSSGGPYNEQFF. The CDR3 DNA is TGTGCCAGCAGCGTGACATCTAGCGGGGGGCCGTACAATGAGCAGTTCTTC.

The rearrangement links TRBV6-4 to TRBJ2-3; D may be TRBD2 (5 bases). There are 13 residues in the CDR3. The V end was cut by 7 bases, the J end by 2 bases, with 10 bases between. Per germline, CDR1 MRHNA and CDR2 SNTAGT. CDR3 amino acids: CASTTRVTDTQYF. CDR3 coding DNA: TGTGCCAGCACCACTAGGGTCACAGATACGCAGTATTTT.

This CDR3 is CASSPPGTNEQYF. The CDR3 nucleotides read TGTGCCAGCAGTCCGCCGGGGACAAACGAGCAGTACTTC. The rearrangement uses TRBV28 and TRBJ2-7; TRBD1 might be the D (6 bases). Per germline, CDR1 MDHEN and CDR2 SYDVKM. V gave up 5 bases and J gave up 5 bases, with 13 bases separating them. This CDR3 is built from 13 residues. Full variable domain (outside the CDR3, taken from reference TRBV28 and TRBJ2-7): DVKVTQSSRYLVKRTGEKVFLECVQDMDHENMFWYRQDPGLGLRLIYFSYDVKMKEKGDIPEGYSVSREKKERFSLILESASTNQTSMYLCASSPPGTNEQYFGPGTRLTVT.

The chain couples TRBV4-1 to TRBJ2-7, with D maybe TRBD1 (6 bases). The CDR3 has 15 amino acids. Trimming removed 3 bases from V and 3 bases from J, with 15 bases in between. Looked up from germline, CDR1 is MGHRA and CDR2 is YSYEKL. As DNA, the CDR3 is TGCGCCAGCAGCCAGGCTTGGGACAAGAACTACGAGCAGTACTTC. This codes for CASSQAWDKNYEQYF.

The chain joins TRBV7-9 to TRBJ2-5; 11 bases align to TRBD2. Trimming cost V 5 bases and J 3 bases; bases outside gene matches: 11. The CDR3 runs 17 residues. Germline values: CDR1 SEHNR, CDR2 FQNEAQ (reference sequence). CDR3 sequence (DNA): TGTGCCAGCAGCCCGTTTACTAGCGGGAGAGGGGAAGAGACCCAGTACTTC. Its translation: CASSPFTSGRGEETQYF.

The J gene is TRBJ2-7, the V gene TRBV3-1 (or the pseudogene TRBV3-2); D possibly corresponds to TRBD1 (5 bases). This CDR3 contains 14 residues. Germline V gives CDR1 LGHDT, CDR2 YNNKEL (reference sequence). The V end lost 0 bases, the J end lost 2 bases, and 8 bases lay between the germline ends. The CDR3 region is CASSQEGVAYEQYF. In nucleotides, the CDR3 is TGTGCCAGCAGCCAAGAAGGGGTCGCCTACGAGCAGTACTTC.

The chain links TRBV14 to TRBJ2-1; D remains ambiguous. Germline V gives CDR1 SGHDN, CDR2 FVKESK. V was cut by 1 base and J by 1 base, with 11 bases left in between. The CDR3 covers 16 residues. The CDR3: CASSQGLTGSYNEQFF. The CDR3 DNA follows: TGTGCCAGCAGCCAAGGTCTGACTGGGTCCTACAATGAGCAGTTCTTC.

Written as DNA, the CDR3 is TGTGCCAGCAGCAAAGTGGGGGGAGGGGTCACAGATACGCAGTATTTT. This sequence encodes CASSKVGGGVTDTQYF. The chain combines TRBV21-1 with TRBJ2-3; the table names TRBD2, a call not compared with the DNA. TRBV21-1 is given as a pseudogene. This CDR3 has 16 amino acids.

This sequence joins TRBV2 and TRBJ2-3; 7 bases match TRBD2. With V trimmed by 5 bases and J by 0 bases, 11 bases remained unmatched. CDR3 length: 17 residues. Germline CDR1 reads SNHLY; CDR2 reads FYNNEI. CDR3 coding DNA: TGTGCCAGCAGTTCATACGACGGGGGGATAAGCACAGATACGCAGTATTTT. It specifies CASSSYDGGISTDTQYF.

V and J are TRBV11-3 and TRBJ2-1; D possibly corresponds to TRBD2 (5 bases). This CDR3 comprises 14 residues. Trimming removed 1 base at V and 6 bases at J, with 10 bases between. Per the germline V gene, CDR1 is SGHNT and CDR2 is YENEEA. The CDR3 protein is CASSLGTGSNEQFF. As DNA, the CDR3 is TGTGCCAGCAGCTTAGGGACGGGGAGCAATGAGCAGTTCTTC.

Of note for this clone: Other nucleotide sequences from this sample produce the same CDR3. The CDR3 nucleotides read TGCGCCAGCAGCCCCGGACAGGGAGCAGATACGCAGTATTTT. It translates to CASSPGQGADTQYF. The chain is built from TRBV5-1 and TRBJ2-3, with TRBD1 matching 8 bases. The CDR3 consists of 14 residues. The J segment lost 4 bases and the V segment lost 4 bases, leaving 5 bases of the junction unmatched. From germline, CDR1 is SGHRS and CDR2 YFSETQ.

The V and J genes are TRBV5-4 and TRBJ2-1; D is unresolved. The CDR3 extends over 12 amino acids. Germline values: CDR1 SGHNT, CDR2 YYREEE (reference sequence). V was cut by 0 bases and J by 6 bases, with 4 bases left in between. CDR3 coding DNA: TGTGCCAGCAGCTTGGGTATCAATGAGCAGTTCTTC. It is translated as CASSLGINEQFF.

The CDR3 region is CASSSQTGMTEAFF. CDR3 nucleotide sequence: TGCGCCAGCAGCTCTCAGACAGGGATGACTGAAGCTTTCTTT. The chain has TRBV5-1 and TRBJ1-1, with TRBD1 matching 7 bases. The trim removed 3 bases at V and 5 bases at J, leaving 7 bases unmatched. Germline V gene lookup returns CDR1 SGHRS and CDR2 YFSETQ. The CDR3 covers 14 residues. Supplemented by reference TRBV5-1 and TRBJ1-1, the full variable domain reads KAGVTQTPRYLIKTRGQQVTLSCSPISGHRSVSWYQQTPGQGLQFLFEYFSETQRNKGNFPGRFSGRQFSNSRSEMNVSTLELGDSALYLCASSSQTGMTEAFFGQGTRLTVV.

V is TRBV25-1 and J is TRBJ2-5, with 10 bases lining up with TRBD2. The germline V gene has CDR1 MGHDK and CDR2 SYGVNS. V was clipped by 7 bases and J by 4 bases; unmatched bases: 3. CDR3 size: 13 residues. The CDR3 DNA reads TGTGCCAGCAAGGCTAGCGGGGGAGAGACCCAGTACTTC. It translates to CASKASGGETQYF.

The genes are TRBV5-8 and TRBJ2-5; 11 bases line up with TRBD1. The CDR3 extends over 15 amino acids. Germline values: CDR1 SGHTS, CDR2 YDEGEE. V shed 5 bases, J shed 4 bases, and the junction held 7 bases outside the gene matches. In DNA, the CDR3 is TGTGCCAGCAGGGAATCAGGGACAGGGGGAGAGACCCAGTACTTC. As protein: CASRESGTGGETQYF.